This T cell receptor beta chain was captured in a study of CD8+CD57+ T cells in acquired aplastic anemia. Study context: Sorted CD4+ and CD8+ cells gave an average of about 3.4 ug of DNA. Healthy donors had, on average, around 11 million reads for their CD4+ cells. Findings of the study overall: Between patients and controls, CD8+ Simpson's diversity did not vary significantly. Overlapping CD8+ CDR3 repertoires of patients and controls contained nearly 30 shared sequences.

Of note for this clonotype: Its matching antigen is unknown.

TCR beta VDJ and CDR3 profiling used genomic DNA as template. MiXCR, run by TCRdb on the reads, gives a single entry per CDR3 protein. The table lists about 420,000 distinct CDR3 sequences, 65% to 75% of them singletons. This CDR3 region has 15 residues. Germline CDR1 LNHNV, CDR2 YYDKDF (reference sequence). The V and J ends lost 3 bases and 5 bases respectively, with 16 bases between them. The J gene is TRBJ1-1, the V gene TRBV15; D uncertain. Sequencing used sorted CD4+, CD8+, or CD8+CD57+ T cells (not recorded which) from PBMCs. This sequence was found in a human donor in good health, serving as a control. DNA of the CDR3: TGTGCCACCAGCAGCGCGCTGGGCCTGCCGACTGAAGCTTTCTTT. Amino acids: CATSSALGLPTEAFF. Complete variable domain (other parts from reference TRBV15 and TRBJ1-1): DAMVIQNPRYQVTQFGKPVTLSCSQTLNHNVMYWYQQKSSQAPKLLFHYYDKDFNNEADTPDNFQSRRPNTSFCFLDIRSPGLGDTAMYLCATSSALGLPTEAFFGQGTRLTVV.